This T cell receptor (beta chain) stems from a study of T cells after yellow fever vaccination. The CDR3 is made up of 15 amino acids. CDR1 is MNHEY, CDR2 SVGAGI, per germline. The V end lost 6 bases, the J end lost 0 bases, and 9 bases lay between the germline ends. Study-level points and caveats: Post-booster samples contained most primary-vaccination clones (around 95% CD4, almost 90% CD8). Peak timing came faster in the weaker secondary response, day 5 versus 15.

TCRdb processed the 5' RACE reads anew with MiXCR; each CDR3 protein has one entry. Among some 300,000 distinct CDR3 sequences listed, about 10% were seen once. Notes on this clonotype: The antigen remains unidentified.

The TCR was taken from a man between 18 and 35 years old who received the YFV17D yellow fever vaccine. The chain links TRBV6-5 to TRBJ2-6; perhaps TRBD2 as D (5 bases). The sequencing used CD4+ T cells sorted from PBMCs, collected 45 days after the yellow fever booster vaccination. CDR3 DNA sequence: TGTGCCAGCAGGCCAACTAGCTCTGGGGCCAACGTCCTGACTTTC. Amino acid sequence: CASRPTSSGANVLTF.